Presented here are 17 T cell receptor beta chains from one specimen sequenced in a study of T cell clonality in common variable immunodeficiency. Study-wide results and caveats: Fewer deletions and N-nucleotide insertions were reportedly seen in common variable immunodeficiency TCR beta sequences.

Assay: immunoSEQ multiplex PCR; the TCRdb copy retains only in-frame clones and omits some. This sample has around 17,000 clones, each found more than once. What these receptors recognize is not known. Sequencing input: peripheral blood mononuclear cells. These receptors all stem from a human donor with common variable immunodeficiency.

In the case of this clone: The read finishes 3 residues shy of the CDR3 end, and the germline J gene is used to complete it. V usage is TRBV7-9 and J usage is TRBJ2-1, with 10 positions matching TRBD2. Germline lookup yields CDR1 SEHNR and CDR2 FQNEAQ (reference sequence). V shed 5 bases and J 2 bases; nucleotides not matched to a gene: 3. This CDR3 is built from 15 residues. The part of the CDR3 DNA that was read is TGTGCCAGCAGCGATCTAGCGGGGGCCTACAATGAG. This translates into CASSDLAGAYNE. The full CDR3 sequence reads CASSDLAGAYNEQFF.

Turning to this clone: The read terminates 3 residues before the CDR3 end, so the remaining end is supplied by the germline J gene. The rearrangement links TRBV5-1 to TRBJ2-5; weak D call: TRBD1 (8 bases). The V gene's germline CDR1 is SGHRS and CDR2 YFSETQ. Trimming cost V 5 bases and J 1 base, with 12 bases left between them. This CDR3 is built from 14 residues. The CDR3 DNA, read in part, is TGCGCCAGCAGGGGGGGGACAGGCCAAGAGACC. It specifies CASRGGTGQET. Given in full, the CDR3 is CASRGGTGQETQYF.

Concerning this clone itself: Read data end 3 residues before the CDR3 end; the end is taken from the germline J gene. The rearrangement uses TRBV2 and TRBJ2-7; 10 bases are shared with TRBD1. Germline assignment: CDR1 SNHLY and CDR2 FYNNEI. The trim removed 6 bases at V and 4 bases at J, leaving 6 bases unmatched. The CDR3 sequence is 14 residues long. The covered CDR3 bases are TGTGCCAGCAGACCGACAGGGGGCGGTTACGAG. As protein: CASRPTGGGYE. In full, the CDR3 is CASRPTGGGYEQYF.

This clone was seen ten or more times. The missing CDR3 end, 3 residues past where the read stops, is filled in from the germline J gene. The chain uses TRBV28 and TRBJ2-7; 10 bases align to TRBD1. The CDR3 sequence is 15 residues long. The ends lost 6 bases at V and 1 base at J; junction bases unmatched: 6. CDR1 and CDR2 from the germline V gene are MDHEN and SYDVKM. The sequenced part of the CDR3 DNA is TGTGCCAGCAGACTGGGACAGGGGAGGTCCTACGAG. This translates into CASRLGQGRSYE. The entire CDR3 protein reads CASRLGQGRSYEQYF.

This clone has ten or more counts. The read terminates 3 residues before the CDR3 end, so the remaining end is supplied by the germline J gene. The chain couples TRBV14 to TRBJ1-2; no clear D. The CDR3 has 16 amino acids. CDR1 SGHDN and CDR2 FVKESK come from the germline V gene. The CDR3 reads CASSQDLTRGSRGYTF. CDR3 bases read: TGTGCCAGCAGCCAAGATTTGACGCGAGGGTCTCGGGGC.

Comments on this clone: The read finishes 3 residues shy of the CDR3 end, and the germline J gene is used to complete it. The rearrangement uses TRBV5-6 and TRBJ2-5; possible D gene TRBD2, 6 bases. The V and J ends lost 0 bases and 5 bases respectively, with 11 bases between them. Germline V gene sequence: CDR1 SGHDT, CDR2 YYEEEE. The CDR3 covers 14 residues. CDR3 DNA, as far as it was read: TGTGCCAGCAGCTTGGCGGGGGTAGGGGAGACC. It specifies CASSLAGVGET. The whole CDR3 protein is CASSLAGVGETQYF.

This clone was picked up many times. The CDR3 end is not reached by the read, which stops 3 residues before it; the germline J gene fills it in. The chain carries TRBV18 and TRBJ1-1, with 7 bases identical to TRBD1. V dropped 3 bases and J dropped 4; count of bases not matched to a gene: 5. This CDR3 has 14 amino acids. Germline values: CDR1 KGHSH, CDR2 LQKENI. The CDR3 reads CASSPRQGSTEAFF. Partial CDR3 DNA: TGTGCCAGCTCACCCCGACAGGGTAGCACTGAA.

This clone has ten or more counts. The CDR3 end falls 3 residues outside the read, so it is completed with the germline J gene. The chain recombines TRBV15 with TRBJ2-5, with a tentative D call TRBD2 (5 bases). V was trimmed by 1 base and J by 4 bases, leaving 13 bases between them. The germline V gene encodes CDR1 LNHNV and CDR2 YYDKDF (reference sequence). This CDR3 has 15 residues. The covered CDR3 bases are TGTGCCACCAGCAGAGGGCTAGCTGAAATAGAGACC. This gives the protein CATSRGLAEIET. The whole CDR3 is CATSRGLAEIETQYF.

Note on this clone: Sequencing ends 3 residues short of the CDR3 end; the germline J gene provides the rest. The V and J genes are TRBV20-1 and TRBJ2-1, with a possible D match to TRBD1 (5 bases). Deletions cut 0 bases from V and 8 bases from J, with 8 bases between. In germline, CDR1 is DFQATT, CDR2 SNEGSKA (reference sequence). The CDR3 extends over 12 amino acids. The CDR3: CSARDRVDEQFF. The DNA read from the CDR3 is TGCAGTGCTAGAGACAGGGTCGATGAG.

This clone is medium-sized. The missing CDR3 end, 3 residues past where the read stops, is filled in from the germline J gene. The V gene is TRBV20-1, the J gene TRBJ2-3; tentatively, D is TRBD2 (7 bases). This CDR3 has 14 amino acids. Germline V gene sequence: CDR1 DFQATT, CDR2 SNEGSKA (reference sequence). The V end lost 6 bases, the J end lost 2 bases, and 15 bases lay between the germline ends. The CDR3 sequence: CSATGGTHTDTQYF. CDR3 DNA (partial): TGCAGTGCCACGGGGGGCACTCACACAGATACG.

In regard to this clone: The read halts 3 residues ahead of the CDR3 end, with the missing end drawn from the germline J gene. V is TRBV18 and J is TRBJ1-6, with D perhaps TRBD1 (5 bases). Trimming took 4 bases from V and 5 from J, leaving 15 bases between them. Per germline, CDR1 KGHSH and CDR2 LQKENI. The CDR3 loop spans 16 amino acids. The part of the CDR3 DNA that was read is TGTGCCAGCTCACGGGATCGCGTACAGGATAATTCACCC. As protein: CASSRDRVQDNSP. The full CDR3 sequence reads CASSRDRVQDNSPLHF.

This clone was seen repeatedly, ten times or more. The observed sequence ends 3 residues before the CDR3 terminus, with the missing tail filled in from the germline J gene. The gene calls are TRBV20-1 and TRBJ1-5; D is perhaps TRBD1 (5 bases). Trimming left V 0 bases short and J 2 bases short, with 17 bases between. There are 17 residues in the CDR3. Germline V gene data show CDR1 as DFQATT and CDR2 as SNEGSKA (reference sequence). The sequenced CDR3 bases are TGCAGTGCTAGAGATAGGACACTACCTGGTGGCAATCAGCCC. Translation gives CSARDRTLPGGNQP. The entire CDR3 reads CSARDRTLPGGNQPQHF.

This clone was seen more than once but under ten times. The read terminates 3 residues before the CDR3 end, so the remaining end is supplied by the germline J gene. The rearrangement uses TRBV2 and TRBJ2-3; D gene ambiguous. This CDR3 region has 14 residues. The germline gives CDR1 SNHLY, CDR2 FYNNEI. The V end was cut by 7 bases, the J end by 2 bases, with 13 bases between. The CDR3 here is CASNKGQPTDTQYF. The DNA read from the CDR3 is TGTGCCAGCAATAAGGGCCAGCCCACAGATACG.

This clone was recorded at least ten times. Read coverage stops 3 residues before the CDR3 terminus; the germline J gene supplies the remainder. V gene TRBV18 combines with J gene TRBJ2-1; 9 bases agree with TRBD2. The J segment lost 9 bases and the V segment lost 1 base, leaving 7 bases of the junction unmatched. This CDR3 contains 15 residues. Germline CDR1 and CDR2: KGHSH and LQKENI. CDR3 DNA, as far as it was read: TGTGCCAGCTCACCACGGCGGGAGGGCTCCGGTGAG. Its translation: CASSPRREGSGE. The entire CDR3 reads CASSPRREGSGEQFF.

A note on this clone: The read ends 3 residues early relative to the CDR3; the germline J gene fills the gap. V gene TRBV6-1 combines with J gene TRBJ1-5, with 9 bases lining up with TRBD1. CDR1 and CDR2 from the germline V gene are MNHNS and SASEGT. The CDR3 is made up of 15 amino acids. Unmatched junction bases numbered 5, after V lost 4 bases and J lost 4 bases. CDR3 loop: CASSAETGGNQPQHF. CDR3 bases read: TGTGCCAGCAGTGCTGAGACAGGGGGTAATCAGCCC.

This clone was seen many times. The read ends 3 residues early relative to the CDR3; the germline J gene fills the gap. The chain combines TRBV19 with TRBJ1-5; TRBD1 might be the D (5 bases). The germline V gene encodes CDR1 LNHDA and CDR2 SQIVND (reference sequence). The germline V and J ends were trimmed by 9 bases and 6 bases, with 15 bases remaining between them. There are 13 residues in the CDR3. Incomplete CDR3 DNA: TGTGCCAGCGAGCTGGGAAGGGGTCAGCCC. Amino acid sequence: CASELGRGQP. The whole CDR3 sequence is CASELGRGQPQHF.

In its sample, this clone was seen a few times. The covered CDR3 bases are TGTGCCAGCAGCTTACAGCAGGGAACTGGAGAGACC. It yields the protein CASSLQQGTGET. From start to end, the CDR3 is CASSLQQGTGETQYF. V is TRBV7-6 and J is TRBJ2-5, with D possibly TRBD1 on 5 matching bases. The sequence runs out 3 residues before the end of the CDR3; the remainder is reconstructed from the germline J gene. The germline gives CDR1 SGHVS, CDR2 FNYEAQ. The V end lost 2 bases, the J end lost 4 bases, and 14 bases lay between the germline ends. CDR3 size: 15 residues.